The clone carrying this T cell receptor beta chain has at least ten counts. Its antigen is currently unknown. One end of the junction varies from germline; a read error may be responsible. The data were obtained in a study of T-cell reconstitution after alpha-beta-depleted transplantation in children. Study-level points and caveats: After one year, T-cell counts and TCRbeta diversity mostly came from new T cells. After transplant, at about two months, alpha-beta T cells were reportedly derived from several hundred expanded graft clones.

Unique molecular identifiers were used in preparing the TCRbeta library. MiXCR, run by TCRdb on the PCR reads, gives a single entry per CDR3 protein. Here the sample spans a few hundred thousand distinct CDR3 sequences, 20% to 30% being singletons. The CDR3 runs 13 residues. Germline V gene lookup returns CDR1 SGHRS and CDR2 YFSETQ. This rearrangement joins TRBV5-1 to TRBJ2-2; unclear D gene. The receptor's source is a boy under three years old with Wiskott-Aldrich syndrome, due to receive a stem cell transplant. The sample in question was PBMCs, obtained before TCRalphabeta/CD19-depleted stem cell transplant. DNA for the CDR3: TGTGCCAGCAGTTTATTGGGGACCGGGGAGCTGTTTTTT. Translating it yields CASSLLGTGELFF.